The entry below describes one T cell receptor (beta chain). Its antigen remains unidentified. The sample comes from a study of PD-L1 blockade in urothelial cancer. Study-wide background: About 90% of the 29 patients were males with bladder-origin urothelial cancer. Between 0 and 3 chemotherapy regimens preceded treatment for each patient. Study-level points and caveats: Expansion of tumor-associated blood clones at 3 weeks was greater in durable-benefit patients.

TCRdb's copy holds only in-frame clones and misses some; the assay was immunoSEQ multiplex PCR. The table lists some 35,000 clones, more than 35% of them singletons. The CDR3 runs to 17 residues. V dropped 4 bases and J dropped 7; count of bases not matched to a gene: 10. Germline-derived CDR1 and CDR2 are MNHGY and SAAAGT. Urothelial carcinoma in patients was locally advanced or metastatic. This sequence joins TRBV6-8 and TRBJ2-1; 13 nucleotides line up with TRBD2. Sequenced material: tumor tissue, taken before atezolizumab (anti-PD-L1) treatment. The sequence came from a man in his 60s with urothelial cancer. The CDR3 region is CASSSYTLAGGRNEQFF. For the CDR3, the DNA is TGTGCCAGCAGTTCGTATACACTAGCGGGAGGGAGGAATGAGCAGTTCTTC.